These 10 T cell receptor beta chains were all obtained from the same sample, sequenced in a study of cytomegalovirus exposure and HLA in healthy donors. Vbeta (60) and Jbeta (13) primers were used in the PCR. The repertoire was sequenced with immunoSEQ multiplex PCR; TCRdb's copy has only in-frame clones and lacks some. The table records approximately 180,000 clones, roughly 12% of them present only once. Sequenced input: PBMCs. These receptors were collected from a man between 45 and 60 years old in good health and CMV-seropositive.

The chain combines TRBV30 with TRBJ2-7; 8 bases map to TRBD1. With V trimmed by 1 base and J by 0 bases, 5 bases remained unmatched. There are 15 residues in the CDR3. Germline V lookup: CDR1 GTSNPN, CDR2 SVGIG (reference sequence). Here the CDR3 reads CAWSGAQGASYEQYV. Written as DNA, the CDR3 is TGTGCCTGGAGTGGAGCGCAGGGGGCCTCCTACGAGCAGTACGTC.

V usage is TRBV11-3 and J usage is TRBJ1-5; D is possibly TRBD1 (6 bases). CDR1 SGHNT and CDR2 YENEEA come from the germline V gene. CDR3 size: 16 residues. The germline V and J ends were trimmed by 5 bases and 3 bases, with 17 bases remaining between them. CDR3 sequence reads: CASSKRGTESNQPQHF. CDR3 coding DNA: TGTGCCAGCAGCAAGAGGGGGACGGAGTCCAATCAGCCCCAGCATTTT. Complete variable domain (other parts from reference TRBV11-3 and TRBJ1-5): EAGVVQSPRYKIIEKKQPVAFWCNPISGHNTLYWYLQNLGQGPELLIRYENEEAVDDSQLPKDRFSAERLKGVDSTLKIQPAELGDSAVYLCASSKRGTESNQPQHFGDGTRLSIL.

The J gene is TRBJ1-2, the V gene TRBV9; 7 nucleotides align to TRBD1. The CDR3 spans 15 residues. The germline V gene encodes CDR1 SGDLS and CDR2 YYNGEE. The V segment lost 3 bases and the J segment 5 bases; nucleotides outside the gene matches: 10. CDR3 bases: TGTGCCAGCAGCGCCTTTGACAGGGATCGGTATGGCTACACCTTC. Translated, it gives CASSAFDRDRYGYTF.

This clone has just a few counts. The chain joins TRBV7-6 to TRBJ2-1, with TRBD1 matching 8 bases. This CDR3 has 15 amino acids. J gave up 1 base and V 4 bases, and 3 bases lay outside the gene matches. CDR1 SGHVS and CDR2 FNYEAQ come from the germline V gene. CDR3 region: CASSYDRGSYNEQFF. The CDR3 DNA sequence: TGTGCCAGCAGCTACGACAGGGGATCCTACAATGAGCAGTTCTTC.

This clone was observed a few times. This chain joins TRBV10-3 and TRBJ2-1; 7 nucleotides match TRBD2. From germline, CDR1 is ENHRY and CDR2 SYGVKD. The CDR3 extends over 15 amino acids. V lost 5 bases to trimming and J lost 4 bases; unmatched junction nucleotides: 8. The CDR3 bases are TGTGCCATCAGTAGGGCGGAGGGAGGGTACAATGAGCAGTTCTTC. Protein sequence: CAISRAEGGYNEQFF.

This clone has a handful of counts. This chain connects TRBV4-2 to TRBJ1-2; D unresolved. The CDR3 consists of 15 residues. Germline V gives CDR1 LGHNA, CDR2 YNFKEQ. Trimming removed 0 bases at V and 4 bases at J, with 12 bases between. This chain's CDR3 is CASSQDEVGRYGYTF. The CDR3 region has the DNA TGTGCCAGCAGCCAAGATGAGGTGGGTCGCTATGGCTACACCTTC.

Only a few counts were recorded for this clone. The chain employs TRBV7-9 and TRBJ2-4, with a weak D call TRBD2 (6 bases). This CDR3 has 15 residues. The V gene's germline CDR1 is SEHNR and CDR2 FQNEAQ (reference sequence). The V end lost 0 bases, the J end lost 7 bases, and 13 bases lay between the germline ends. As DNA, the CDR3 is TGTGCCAGCAGCTTAGCAATCACGGGGGAGAACATTCAGTACTTC. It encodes CASSLAITGENIQYF.

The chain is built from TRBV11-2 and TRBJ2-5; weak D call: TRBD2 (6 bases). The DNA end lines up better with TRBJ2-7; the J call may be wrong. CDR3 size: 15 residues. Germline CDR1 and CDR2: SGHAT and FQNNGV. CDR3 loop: CASSLVGGELYEQYF. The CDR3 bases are TGTGCCAGCAGCTTAGTAGGAGGGGAGTTATACGAGCAGTACTTC.

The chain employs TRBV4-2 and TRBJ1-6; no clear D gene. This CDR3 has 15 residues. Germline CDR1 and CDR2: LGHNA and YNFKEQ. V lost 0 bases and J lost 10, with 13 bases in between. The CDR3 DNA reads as TGTGCCAGCAGCCAAGATAAATTGAGTCTGTCACCCCTCCACTTT. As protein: CASSQDKLSLSPLHF.

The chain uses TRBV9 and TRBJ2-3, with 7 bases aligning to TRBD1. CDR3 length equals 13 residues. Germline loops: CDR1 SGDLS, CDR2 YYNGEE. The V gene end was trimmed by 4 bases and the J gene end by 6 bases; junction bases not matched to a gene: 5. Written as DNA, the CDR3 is TGTGCCAGCAGCAGGGGGCGATATGATACGCAGTATTTT. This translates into CASSRGRYDTQYF.